These 32 T cell receptor beta chains were all obtained from the same sample, sequenced in a study of T cells after yellow fever vaccination. In TCRdb, the 5' RACE reads were re-called with MiXCR into one record per CDR3 protein. The sample holds 120,000 or so distinct CDR3 sequences, around 15% seen once. Specimen: CD8+ T cells sorted from PBMCs, collected 5 days after the yellow fever booster vaccination. The receptors shown here come from a man in his late teens or twenties who received the YFV17D yellow fever vaccine.

This chain connects TRBV6-5 to TRBJ2-2, with TRBD1 as a possible D gene (6 bases). Per germline, CDR1 MNHEY and CDR2 SVGAGI. Trimming left V 8 bases short and J 7 bases short, with 14 bases between. This CDR3 region has 13 residues. The CDR3, as DNA: TGTGCCAGCCGCACGCTAGGGGGCGGGGAGCTGTTTTTT. It is translated as CASRTLGGGELFF.

The chain combines TRBV9 with TRBJ1-5; TRBD1 matches 10 bases. V dropped 4 bases and J dropped 0; count of bases not matched to a gene: 10. CDR1 is SGDLS, CDR2 YYNGEE, per germline. This CDR3 comprises 18 residues. The CDR3 is CASSLRQGALYSNQPQHF. In DNA, the CDR3 is TGTGCCAGCAGCCTTCGACAGGGGGCTCTTTATAGCAATCAGCCCCAGCATTTT.

This clonotype was seen a handful of times. The rearrangement links TRBV7-2 to TRBJ2-5, with D perhaps TRBD2 (5 bases). The CDR3 contains 14 residues. Looked up from germline, CDR1 is SGHTA and CDR2 is FQGNSA. The V end was cut by 3 bases, the J end by 2 bases, with 10 bases between. CDR3 coding DNA: TGTGCCAGCAGCTTCTGGACTGATCAAGAGACCCAGTACTTC. It specifies CASSFWTDQETQYF.

The chain couples TRBV9 to TRBJ2-3, with D perhaps matching TRBD2 (6 bases). Germline V gene data show CDR1 as SGDLS and CDR2 as YYNGEE. Trimming pared 0 bases from V and 2 bases from J, leaving 13 bases between. The CDR3 loop spans 16 amino acids. The CDR3 region has the DNA TGTGCCAGCAGCGTAGAACGTGCGGGGATCACAGATACGCAGTATTTT. Its protein is CASSVERAGITDTQYF.

V and J are TRBV18 and TRBJ1-5; tentatively, D is TRBD1 (6 bases). The CDR3 sequence is 15 residues long. Per the germline V gene, CDR1 is KGHSH and CDR2 is LQKENI. V was trimmed by 6 bases and J by 7 bases, leaving 19 bases between them. The CDR3 DNA is TGTGCCAGCTCCCTCGGGCCCCACAGGGCACAGCCCCAGCATTTT. The encoded protein is CASSLGPHRAQPQHF.

The chain is built from TRBV12-3 or TRBV12-4 and TRBJ2-5; tentative D call: TRBD2 (5 bases). The CDR3 is made up of 17 amino acids. V was clipped by 5 bases and J by 7 bases, with 26 bases between them. CDR3 sequence reads: CASSEKPLQTPGGTQYF. Written as DNA, the CDR3 is TGTGCCAGCAGTGAAAAGCCTCTACAGACTCCTGGAGGGACCCAGTACTTC.

The chain recombines TRBV7-2 with TRBJ2-2; the D is unclear. With 5 bases removed from V and 0 bases from J, the gap between germline ends came to 16 bases. The CDR3 has 17 amino acids. CDR1 and CDR2 from the germline V gene are SGHTA and FQGNSA. CDR3 region: CASSPGPGLSNTGELFF. CDR3 bases: TGTGCCAGCAGCCCTGGGCCAGGCTTATCGAACACCGGGGAGCTGTTTTTT.

The rearrangement joins TRBV4-3 to TRBJ1-2; D unresolved. V shed 1 base and J shed 0 bases, with 12 bases lying between them. The CDR3 loop spans 16 amino acids. From germline, CDR1 is LGHNA and CDR2 YSLEER. CDR3: CASSQAQYLANYGYTF. The DNA of the CDR3 is TGCGCCAGCAGCCAAGCCCAGTACTTAGCTAACTATGGCTACACCTTC.

This clonotype has only a few counts. V is TRBV29-1 and J is TRBJ1-4, with D possibly TRBD1 on 5 matching bases. Trimming left V 2 bases short and J 6 bases short, with 10 bases between. This CDR3 comprises 13 residues. Per germline, CDR1 SQVTM and CDR2 ANQGSEA. This chain's CDR3 is CSVERGVDEKLFF. The CDR3 DNA is TGCAGCGTTGAACGGGGGGTTGATGAAAAACTGTTTTTT. The full variable domain, rest sourced from reference TRBV29-1 and TRBJ1-4, is SAVISQKPSRDICQRGTSLTIQCQVDSQVTMMFWYRQQPGQSLTLIATANQGSEATYESGFVIDKFPISRPNLTFSTLTVSNMSPEDSSIYLCSVERGVDEKLFFGSGTQLSVL.

The J gene is TRBJ2-6, the V gene TRBV6-5; D not resolved. Between the trimmed V and J ends, which lost 10 bases and 0 bases, there was a span of 13 bases. The CDR3 spans 15 residues. CDR1 MNHEY and CDR2 SVGAGI come from the germline V gene. In DNA, the CDR3 is TGTGCCACCCGGGCCCAGAGCTCTGGGGCCAACGTCCTGACTTTC. It translates to CATRAQSSGANVLTF.

In this sample, this clonotype turned up a few times. The chain links TRBV11-2 to TRBJ1-1, with D uncertain. The CDR3 runs to 13 residues. V lost 5 bases and J 5 bases, leaving 12 bases between the germline ends. Germline values: CDR1 SGHAT, CDR2 FQNNGV. The CDR3: CASSPGSGTEAFF. The CDR3, as DNA: TGTGCCAGCAGCCCCGGCAGTGGGACTGAAGCTTTCTTT.

This clonotype appeared a few times. The chain uses TRBV12-3 or TRBV12-4 and TRBJ2-7; unclear D gene. Trimming took off 6 bases at V and 3 bases at J, with 9 bases between the two ends. This CDR3 is 12 amino acids long. The CDR3 spells CASSPTNYEQYF. In nucleotides, the CDR3 is TGTGCCAGCAGCCCTACAAACTACGAGCAGTACTTC.

The table lists this clonotype with a few counts. The chain has TRBV30 and TRBJ2-1; possibly TRBD2 for D (5 bases). CDR1 and CDR2 from the germline V gene are GTSNPN and SVGIG (reference sequence). V lost 0 bases, J lost 9 bases, and 9 bases lay in between. The CDR3 sequence is 12 residues long. CDR3 in DNA: TGTGCCTGGAGTGTACGAGGGATTGAGCAGTTCTTC. This gives the protein CAWSVRGIEQFF.

The chain links TRBV4-3 to TRBJ1-4; D perhaps matches TRBD1 (5 bases). Germline values: CDR1 LGHNA, CDR2 YSLEER. V dropped 5 bases and J dropped 5 bases, with 15 bases sitting between them. The CDR3 has 15 amino acids. The chain's CDR3 is CASSAEWGSNEKLFF. For the CDR3, the DNA is TGCGCCAGCAGCGCGGAATGGGGCTCGAATGAAAAACTGTTTTTT.

Ten or more counts support this clonotype. V usage is TRBV20-1 and J usage is TRBJ2-1, with D hard to call. Germline V CDR1 and CDR2: DFQATT, SNEGSKA (reference sequence). The CDR3 is made up of 13 amino acids. The V gene lost 0 bases and the J gene lost 6 bases, with 9 bases spanning the gap. The CDR3 nucleotides read TGCAGTGCTAGAGATTTGGCGAGCAATGAGCAGTTCTTC. Translated, it gives CSARDLASNEQFF.

CDR3 sequence reads: CATAGLAVYNEQFF. For the CDR3, the DNA is TGTGCCACAGCGGGACTAGCGGTTTACAATGAGCAGTTCTTC. The V gene is TRBV10-3, the J gene TRBJ2-1; 11 positions agree with TRBD2. This CDR3 comprises 14 residues. The J segment lost 4 bases and the V segment lost 10 bases, leaving 6 bases of the junction unmatched. CDR1 and CDR2 from the germline V gene are ENHRY and SYGVKD.

There are many counts of this clonotype. This sequence joins TRBV7-9 and TRBJ2-3, with D perhaps matching TRBD2 (5 bases). Germline V gene data show CDR1 as SEHNR and CDR2 as FQNEAQ (reference sequence). Trimming cost V 5 bases and J 7 bases, with 16 bases left between them. The CDR3 consists of 14 residues. The chain's CDR3 is CASSPAHTGYTQYF. For the CDR3, the DNA is TGTGCCAGCAGCCCCGCCCATACGGGGTATACGCAGTATTTT. Supplemented by reference TRBV7-9 and TRBJ2-3, the full variable domain reads DTGVSQNPRHKITKRGQNVTFRCDPISEHNRLYWYRQTLGQGPEFLTYFQNEAQLEKSRLLSDRFSAERPKGSFSTLEIQRTEQGDSAMYLCASSPAHTGYTQYFGPGTRLTVL.

This clonotype was picked up a small number of times. The V gene is TRBV7-8, the J gene TRBJ2-5; 12 nucleotides match TRBD2. This CDR3 region has 19 residues. Looked up from germline, CDR1 is SGHVS and CDR2 is FQNEAQ. Trimming took 1 base from V and 2 from J; bases not matched to a gene: 11. CDR3 sequence: CASSLDSTSGGWMQETQYF. In DNA form, the CDR3 reads TGTGCCAGCAGCTTAGATTCAACTAGCGGGGGGTGGATGCAAGAGACCCAGTACTTC.

CDR3 sequence: CASSTLDRGSWNTEAFF. The CDR3 nucleotides are TGTGCCAGCAGCACCCTCGACAGGGGAAGTTGGAACACTGAAGCTTTCTTT. The chain links TRBV7-9 to TRBJ1-1; the match to TRBD1 covers 8 bases. The V gene's germline CDR1 is SEHNR and CDR2 FQNEAQ (reference sequence). The CDR3 contains 17 residues. V shed 5 bases and J 1 base; nucleotides not matched to a gene: 12.

The chain joins TRBV4-3 to TRBJ1-1; D is perhaps TRBD1 (5 bases). Trimming took off 5 bases at V and 4 bases at J, with 11 bases between the two ends. CDR1 and CDR2 (germline): LGHNA, YSLEER. This CDR3 contains 13 residues. The CDR3 spells CASSGQGLTEAFF. Here the CDR3 DNA reads TGCGCCAGCAGCGGCCAGGGACTCACTGAAGCTTTCTTT.

The chain combines TRBV2 with TRBJ1-5; the match to TRBD1 covers 8 bases. In germline, CDR1 is SNHLY, CDR2 FYNNEI. This CDR3 contains 15 residues. The V segment lost 3 bases and the J segment 1 base; nucleotides outside the gene matches: 2. The CDR3 DNA sequence: TGTGCCAGCAGTGAGGGACAGGAGAGCAATCAGCCCCAGCATTTT. Its protein product is CASSEGQESNQPQHF.

V usage is TRBV6-1 and J usage is TRBJ2-7; D call uncertain. The CDR3 is made up of 13 amino acids. The germline V gene has CDR1 MNHNS and CDR2 SASEGT. The germline V and J ends were trimmed by 2 bases and 5 bases, with 10 bases remaining between them. The CDR3 DNA sequence: TGTGCCAGCAGTGAACTTTCTGGTCACGAGCAGTACGTC. It is translated as CASSELSGHEQYV.

This clonotype was seen only a few times. The rearrangement joins TRBV7-9 to TRBJ1-5; the D gene is possibly TRBD1 (5 bases). CDR1 SEHNR and CDR2 FQNEAQ come from the germline V gene (reference sequence). This CDR3 contains 15 residues. V was pared by 4 bases and J by 4 bases, with 14 bases between. The CDR3 DNA sequence: TGTGCCAGCAGCTCCGGGACCGGGCAAAATCAGCCCCAGCATTTT. As protein: CASSSGTGQNQPQHF.

This clonotype has more than one count but fewer than ten. This chain uses TRBV7-2 with TRBJ2-1, with 8 nucleotides matching TRBD2. This CDR3 is built from 14 residues. Germline CDR1 and CDR2: SGHTA and FQGNSA. The ends lost 4 bases at V and 2 bases at J; junction bases unmatched: 1. The CDR3 loop reads CASSSGGAYNEQFF. As DNA, the CDR3 is TGTGCCAGCAGCTCGGGGGGGGCCTACAATGAGCAGTTCTTC.

The genes are TRBV21-1 and TRBJ2-3. TRBV21-1 is a pseudogene locus. The CDR3 consists of 13 residues. CDR3 sequence: CASSKIHTDTQYF. The CDR3 DNA follows: TGTGCCAGCAGCAAGATCCACACAGATACGCAGTATTTT.

This clonotype was seen repeatedly, ten times or more. This chain links TRBV2 with TRBJ1-3; no clear D. CDR1 is SNHLY and CDR2 is FYNNEI in the germline V gene. V lost 9 bases to trimming and J lost 4 bases, with 7 bases between them. CDR3 length equals 11 residues. In DNA form, the CDR3 reads TGTGCCAGTGACCTGGGAAACACCATATATTTT. Translated, it gives CASDLGNTIYF.

This sequence joins TRBV5-1 and TRBJ1-1; D is possibly TRBD1 (5 bases). Germline CDR1 reads SGHRS; CDR2 reads YFSETQ. The V and J ends lost 0 bases and 6 bases respectively, with 15 bases between them. CDR3 length: 15 residues. CDR3 sequence: CASSLGGSWGPEAFF. The DNA of the CDR3 is TGCGCCAGCAGCTTGGGGGGGAGTTGGGGCCCTGAAGCTTTCTTT.

This rearrangement joins TRBV7-9 to TRBJ2-7; D is undetermined. Germline CDR1 and CDR2: SEHNR and FQNEAQ (reference sequence). This CDR3 has 12 amino acids. Trimming removed 2 bases from V and 6 bases from J, with 8 bases in between. As DNA, the CDR3 is TGTGCCAGCAGCTTAAAACTCAGCGAGCAGTACTTC. Translation gives CASSLKLSEQYF.

The sample holds a few counts of this clonotype. This chain connects TRBV5-1 to TRBJ1-2, with 8 bases identical to TRBD1. V was clipped by 5 bases and J by 5 bases; unmatched bases: 8. CDR1 is SGHRS and CDR2 is YFSETQ in the germline V gene. The CDR3 is 14 residues long. CDR3 loop: CASRTDRVRYGYTF. The CDR3, as DNA: TGCGCCAGCAGAACGGACAGGGTGAGGTATGGCTACACCTTC.

The chain carries TRBV29-1 and TRBJ1-2, with no clear D. Trimming cost V 6 bases and J 2 bases, with 10 bases left between them. The CDR3 is made up of 12 amino acids. Germline-derived CDR1 and CDR2 are SQVTM and ANQGSEA. Here the CDR3 reads CSVGRMNYGYTF. CDR3 in DNA: TGCAGCGTAGGACGGATGAACTATGGCTACACCTTC.

This clonotype was counted once. V and J are TRBV2 and TRBJ1-1; weak D call: TRBD1 (5 bases). The CDR3 length is 14 residues. Germline CDR1 SNHLY, CDR2 FYNNEI. Trimming stripped 5 bases from V and 6 bases from J, with 16 bases between. This CDR3 reads CASSREGPHPEAFF. The CDR3 bases are TGTGCCAGCAGTAGGGAGGGGCCACACCCTGAAGCTTTCTTT.

This clonotype has only a few counts. The gene calls are TRBV12-3 or TRBV12-4 and TRBJ2-1, with a weak D call TRBD2 (5 bases). The CDR3 contains 14 residues. The ends were cut back, 8 bases at V and 6 bases at J, with 17 bases in the middle. DNA of the CDR3: TGTGCCAGCCTTAAGGAGGATCGAGGCAATGAGCAGTTCTTC. It is translated as CASLKEDRGNEQFF.